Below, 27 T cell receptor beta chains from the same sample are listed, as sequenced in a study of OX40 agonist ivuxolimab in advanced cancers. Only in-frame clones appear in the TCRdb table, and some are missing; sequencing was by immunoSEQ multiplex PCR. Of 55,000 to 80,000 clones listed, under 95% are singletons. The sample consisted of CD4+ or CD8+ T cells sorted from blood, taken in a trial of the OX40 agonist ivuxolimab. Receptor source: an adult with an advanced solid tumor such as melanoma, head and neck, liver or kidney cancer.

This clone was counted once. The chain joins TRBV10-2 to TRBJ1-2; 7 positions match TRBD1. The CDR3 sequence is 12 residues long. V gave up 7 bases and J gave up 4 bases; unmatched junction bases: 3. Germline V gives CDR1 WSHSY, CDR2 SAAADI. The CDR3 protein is CASNRGLYGYTF. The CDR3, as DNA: TGCGCCAGCAATAGGGGGCTCTATGGCTACACCTTC.

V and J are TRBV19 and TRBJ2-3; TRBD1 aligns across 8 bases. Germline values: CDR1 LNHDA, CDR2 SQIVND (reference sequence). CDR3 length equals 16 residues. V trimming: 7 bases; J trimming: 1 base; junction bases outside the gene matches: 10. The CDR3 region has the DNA TGTGCCAGTATCGATCACGCGGGACAGGGCACAGATACGCAGTATTTT. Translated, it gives CASIDHAGQGTDTQYF.

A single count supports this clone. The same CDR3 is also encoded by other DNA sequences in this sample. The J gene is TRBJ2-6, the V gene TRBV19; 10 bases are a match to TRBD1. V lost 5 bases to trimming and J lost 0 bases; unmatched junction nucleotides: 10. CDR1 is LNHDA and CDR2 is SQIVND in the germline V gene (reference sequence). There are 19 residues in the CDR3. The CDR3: CASSSDRGWGGSGANVLTF. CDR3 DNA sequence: TGTGCCAGTAGTTCGGACAGGGGGTGGGGGGGCTCTGGGGCCAACGTCCTGACTTTC.

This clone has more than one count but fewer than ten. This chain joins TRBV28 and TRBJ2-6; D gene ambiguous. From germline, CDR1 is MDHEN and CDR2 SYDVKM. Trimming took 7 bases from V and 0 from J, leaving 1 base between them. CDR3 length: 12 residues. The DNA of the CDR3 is TGTGCCAGCAACTCTGGGGCCAACGTCCTGACTTTC. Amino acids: CASNSGANVLTF.

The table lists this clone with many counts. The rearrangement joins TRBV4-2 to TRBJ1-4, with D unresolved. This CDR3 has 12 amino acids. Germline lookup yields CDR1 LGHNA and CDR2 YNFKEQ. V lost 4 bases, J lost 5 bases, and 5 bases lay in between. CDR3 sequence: CASSLENEKLFF. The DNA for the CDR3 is TGTGCCAGCAGCCTGGAGAATGAAAAACTGTTTTTT.

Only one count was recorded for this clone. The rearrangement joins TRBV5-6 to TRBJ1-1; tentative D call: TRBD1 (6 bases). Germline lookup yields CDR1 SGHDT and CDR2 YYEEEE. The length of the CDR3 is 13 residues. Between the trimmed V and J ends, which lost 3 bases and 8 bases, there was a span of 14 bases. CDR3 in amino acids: CASSWEYGQEAFF. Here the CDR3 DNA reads TGTGCCAGCAGCTGGGAGTACGGACAGGAAGCTTTCTTT.

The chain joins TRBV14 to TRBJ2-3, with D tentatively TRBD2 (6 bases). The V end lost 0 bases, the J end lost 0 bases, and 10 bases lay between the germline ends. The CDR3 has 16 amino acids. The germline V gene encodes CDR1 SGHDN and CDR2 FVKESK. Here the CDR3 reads CASSQDAGFSTDTQYF. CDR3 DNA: TGTGCCAGCAGCCAAGATGCGGGATTTAGCACAGATACGCAGTATTTT.

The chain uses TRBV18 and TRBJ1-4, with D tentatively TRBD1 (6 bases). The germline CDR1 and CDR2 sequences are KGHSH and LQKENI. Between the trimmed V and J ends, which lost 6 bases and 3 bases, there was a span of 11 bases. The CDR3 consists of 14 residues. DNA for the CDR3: TGTGCCAGCTCCCGGGGACACTCTAATGAAAAACTGTTTTTT. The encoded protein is CASSRGHSNEKLFF.

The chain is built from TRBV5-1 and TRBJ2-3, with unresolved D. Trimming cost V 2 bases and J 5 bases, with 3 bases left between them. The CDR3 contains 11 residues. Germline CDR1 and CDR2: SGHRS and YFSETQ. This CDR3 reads CASSLVDTQYF. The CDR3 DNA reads TGCGCCAGCAGCTTAGTAGATACGCAGTATTTT.

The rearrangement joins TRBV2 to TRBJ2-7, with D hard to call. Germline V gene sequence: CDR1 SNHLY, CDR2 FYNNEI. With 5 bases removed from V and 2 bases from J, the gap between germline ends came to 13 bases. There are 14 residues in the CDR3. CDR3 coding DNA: TGTGCCAGCAGTACCGGGCTGGGAACCTACGAGCAGTACTTC. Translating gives CASSTGLGTYEQYF. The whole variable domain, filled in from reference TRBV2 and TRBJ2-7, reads EPEVTQTPSHQVTQMGQEVILRCVPISNHLYFYWYRQILGQKVEFLVSFYNNEISEKSEIFDDQFSVERPDGSNFTLKIRSTKLEDSAMYFCASSTGLGTYEQYFGPGTRLTVT.

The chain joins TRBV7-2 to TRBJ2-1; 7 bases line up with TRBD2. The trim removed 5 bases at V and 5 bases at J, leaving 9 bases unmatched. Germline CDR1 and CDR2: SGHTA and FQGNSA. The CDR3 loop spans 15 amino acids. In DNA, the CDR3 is TGTGCCAGCAGCCCCGGACTAGTTTCACACAATGAGCAGTTCTTC. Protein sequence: CASSPGLVSHNEQFF. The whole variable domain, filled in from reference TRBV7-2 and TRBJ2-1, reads GAGVSQSPSNKVTEKGKDVELRCDPISGHTALYWYRQSLGQGLEFLIYFQGNSAPDKSGLPSDRFSAERTGGSVSTLTIQRTQQEDSAVYLCASSPGLVSHNEQFFGPGTRLTVL.

The CDR3 is CASSLGASQHF. The CDR3 coding sequence is TGTGCCAGCAGCTTAGGGGCGAGCCAGCATTTT. The chain links TRBV6-6 to TRBJ1-5; TRBD1 might be the D (5 bases). This CDR3 is 11 amino acids long. Germline values: CDR1 MNHNY, CDR2 SVGAGI (reference sequence). The V end lost 6 bases, the J end lost 12 bases, and 12 bases lay between the germline ends.

DNA of the CDR3: TGCGCCAGCAGTACAGGGGAGAGGGAGACCCAGTACTTC. It specifies CASSTGERETQYF. The chain has TRBV10-2 and TRBJ2-5, with 7 positions matching TRBD1. The CDR3 extends over 13 amino acids. Germline V gene data show CDR1 as WSHSY and CDR2 as SAAADI. J gave up 5 bases and V 5 bases, and 5 bases lay outside the gene matches.

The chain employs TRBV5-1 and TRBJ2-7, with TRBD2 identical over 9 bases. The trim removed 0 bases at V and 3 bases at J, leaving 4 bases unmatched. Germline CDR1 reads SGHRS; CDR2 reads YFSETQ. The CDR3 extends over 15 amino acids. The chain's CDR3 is CASSLDLTSGYEQYF. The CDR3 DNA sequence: TGCGCCAGCAGCTTGGACCTGACTAGCGGCTACGAGCAGTACTTC.

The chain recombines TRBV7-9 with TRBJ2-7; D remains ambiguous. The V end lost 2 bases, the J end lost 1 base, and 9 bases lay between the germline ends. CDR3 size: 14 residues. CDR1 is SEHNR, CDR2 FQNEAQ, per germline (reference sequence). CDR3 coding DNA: TGTGCCAGCAGCTTATGGCACGATTCCTACGAGCAGTACTTC. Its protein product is CASSLWHDSYEQYF.

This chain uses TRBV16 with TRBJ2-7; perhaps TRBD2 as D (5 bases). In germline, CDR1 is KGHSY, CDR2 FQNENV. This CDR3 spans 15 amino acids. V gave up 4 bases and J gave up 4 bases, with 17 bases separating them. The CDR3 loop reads CASSPGKDRGYEQYF. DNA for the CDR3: TGTGCCAGCAGCCCCGGCAAGGATCGGGGTTACGAGCAGTACTTC.

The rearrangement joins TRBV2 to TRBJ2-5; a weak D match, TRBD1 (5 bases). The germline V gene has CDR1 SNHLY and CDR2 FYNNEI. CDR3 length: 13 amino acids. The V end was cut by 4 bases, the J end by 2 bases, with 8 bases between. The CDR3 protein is CASSGGRQETQYF. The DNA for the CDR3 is TGTGCCAGCAGTGGGGGCCGGCAAGAGACCCAGTACTTC.

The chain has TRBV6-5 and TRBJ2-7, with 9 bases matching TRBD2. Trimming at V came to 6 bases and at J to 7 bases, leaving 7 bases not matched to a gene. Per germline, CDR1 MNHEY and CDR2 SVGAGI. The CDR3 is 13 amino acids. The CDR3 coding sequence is TGTGCCAGCAGGGAGACTAGCGGATCAGAGCAGTACTTC. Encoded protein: CASRETSGSEQYF.

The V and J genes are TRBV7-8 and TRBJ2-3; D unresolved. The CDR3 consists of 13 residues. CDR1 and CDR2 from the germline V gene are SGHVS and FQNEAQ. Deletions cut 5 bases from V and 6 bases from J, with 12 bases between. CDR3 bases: TGTGCCAGCAGCCCGCCCCGGGTGGATACGCAGTATTTT. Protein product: CASSPPRVDTQYF. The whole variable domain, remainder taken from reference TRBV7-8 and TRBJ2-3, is GAGVSQSPRYKVAKRGQDVALRCDPISGHVSLFWYQQALGQGPEFLTYFQNEAQLDKSGLPSDRFFAERPEGSVSTLKIQRTQQEDSAVYLCASSPPRVDTQYFGPGTRLTVL.

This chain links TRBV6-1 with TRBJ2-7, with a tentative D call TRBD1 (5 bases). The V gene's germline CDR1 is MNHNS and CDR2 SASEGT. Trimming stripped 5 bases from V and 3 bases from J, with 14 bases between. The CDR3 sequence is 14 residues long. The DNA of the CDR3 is TGTGCCAGCAGTTTCACAGGACGGATCTACGAGCAGTACTTC. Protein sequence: CASSFTGRIYEQYF.

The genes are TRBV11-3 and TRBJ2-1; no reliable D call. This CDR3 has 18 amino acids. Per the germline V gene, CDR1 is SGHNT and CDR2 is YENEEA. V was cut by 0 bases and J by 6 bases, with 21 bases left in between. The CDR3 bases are TGTGCCAGCAGCTTAGATCGTCAAGGGTCTGGACGGGTCAATGAGCAGTTCTTC. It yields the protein CASSLDRQGSGRVNEQFF.

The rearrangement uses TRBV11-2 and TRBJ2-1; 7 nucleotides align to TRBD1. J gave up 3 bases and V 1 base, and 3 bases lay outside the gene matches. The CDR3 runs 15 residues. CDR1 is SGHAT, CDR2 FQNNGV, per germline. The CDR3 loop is CASSLGHRGYNEQFF. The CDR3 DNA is TGTGCCAGCAGCTTAGGACACAGGGGCTACAATGAGCAGTTCTTC.

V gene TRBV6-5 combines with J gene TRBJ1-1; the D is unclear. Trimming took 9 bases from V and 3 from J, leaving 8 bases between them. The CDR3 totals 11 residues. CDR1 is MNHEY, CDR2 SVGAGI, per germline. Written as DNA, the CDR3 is TGTGCCAGTATTAGGGACACTGAAGCTTTCTTT. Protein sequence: CASIRDTEAFF.

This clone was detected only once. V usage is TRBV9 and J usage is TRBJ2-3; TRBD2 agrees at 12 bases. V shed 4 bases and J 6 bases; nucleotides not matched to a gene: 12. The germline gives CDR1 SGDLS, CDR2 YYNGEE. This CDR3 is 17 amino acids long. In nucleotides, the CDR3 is TGTGCCAGCAGCATTGACCTAGCGGGAGGGACTAGGGATACGCAGTATTTT. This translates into CASSIDLAGGTRDTQYF.

CDR3 protein: CASSVSTSLAKNIQYF. As DNA, the CDR3 is TGTGCCAGCAGTGTCTCGACAAGCTTAGCCAAAAACATTCAGTACTTC. This rearrangement joins TRBV28 to TRBJ2-4, with D unclear. The V end was cut by 5 bases, the J end by 0 bases, with 14 bases between. The germline V gene encodes CDR1 MDHEN and CDR2 SYDVKM. The CDR3 is 16 residues long.

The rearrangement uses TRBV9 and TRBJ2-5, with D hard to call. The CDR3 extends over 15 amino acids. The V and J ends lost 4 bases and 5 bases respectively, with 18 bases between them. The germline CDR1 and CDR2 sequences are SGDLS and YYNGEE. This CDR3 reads CASSPRVEPRETQYF. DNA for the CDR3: TGTGCCAGCAGCCCCAGAGTGGAGCCAAGGGAGACCCAGTACTTC.

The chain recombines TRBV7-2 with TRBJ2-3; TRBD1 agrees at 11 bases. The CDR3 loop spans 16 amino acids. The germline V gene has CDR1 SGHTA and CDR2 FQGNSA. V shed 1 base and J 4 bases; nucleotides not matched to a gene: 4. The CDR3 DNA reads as TGTGCCAGCAGCTTAGATTGGACAGGGGGCGCAGATACGCAGTATTTT. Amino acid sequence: CASSLDWTGGADTQYF.